The 8 T cell receptor beta chains presented below share a single source sample, sequenced in a study of Ad26.COV2.S vaccination and SARS-CoV-2 variants. The repertoire was sequenced with immunoSEQ multiplex PCR; TCRdb's copy has only in-frame clones and lacks some. In the table there are some 320,000 clones, about 86% of which are singletons. The sample's treatment: around 19 received Ad26.COV2.S at low or high dose, single or two shots; about 5 received placebo; per-sample allocation not given. Sampling happened 63 days after the first vaccine or placebo injection. The input for sequencing was peripheral blood, taken in a trial of Ad26.COV2.S vaccine versus placebo. The receptor source for this set is a person between 18 and 59 years old who received the Ad26.COV2.S COVID-19 vaccine or a placebo.

The rearrangement uses TRBV6-5 and TRBJ1-3; D not resolved. From germline, CDR1 is MNHEY and CDR2 SVGAGI. Trimming stripped 9 bases from V and 4 bases from J, with 16 bases between. CDR3 length: 14 amino acids. The CDR3 coding sequence is TGTGCCAGTTTGCTGAGGTCAGACGGAAACACCATATATTTT. Translating it yields CASLLRSDGNTIYF.

The chain couples TRBV11-2 to TRBJ1-2; D gene unclear. This CDR3 is built from 13 residues. CDR1 and CDR2 from the germline V gene are SGHAT and FQNNGV. The V gene lost 4 bases and the J gene lost 1 base, with 7 bases spanning the gap. Written as DNA, the CDR3 is TGTGCCAGCAGCTCCCTGAATAACTATGGCTACACCTTC. Protein: CASSSLNNYGYTF.

The CDR3 region has the DNA TGTGCCAGCAGTGAAGGAACCTACGAGCAGTACTTC. It yields the protein CASSEGTYEQYF. The J gene is TRBJ2-7, the V gene TRBV6-1; the D is unclear. Germline assignment: CDR1 MNHNS and CDR2 SASEGT. The CDR3 contains 12 residues. Deletions cut 1 base from V and 2 bases from J, with 3 bases between.

The gene calls are TRBV7-9 and TRBJ2-2, with TRBD2 matching over 9 bases. The CDR3 runs 16 residues. J was trimmed by 6 bases and V by 5 bases; bases with no gene match: 10. Germline CDR1 SEHNR, CDR2 FQNEAQ (reference sequence). The CDR3 region is CASSPPGRGGSGELFF. CDR3 nucleotides: TGTGCCAGCAGCCCTCCCGGGCGGGGGGGCTCCGGGGAGCTGTTTTTT.

This clone has only one observation. The genes are TRBV18 and TRBJ2-7, with 10 bases identical to TRBD1. Trimming took 2 bases from V and 6 from J; bases not matched to a gene: 13. CDR1 is KGHSH, CDR2 LQKENI, per germline. CDR3 length: 17 residues. CDR3 DNA: TGTGCCAGCTCACCATCCAGACAGGGGGCAAGAAGTACCGAGCAGTACTTC. This gives the protein CASSPSRQGARSTEQYF.

As concerns this clone: This specimen includes other DNA sequences encoding the same CDR3. This rearrangement joins TRBV20-1 to TRBJ2-3, with unresolved D. V was shortened by 4 bases and J by 2 bases, with 1 base between the two germline ends. The CDR3 contains 10 residues. Germline V gene sequence: CDR1 DFQATT, CDR2 SNEGSKA (reference sequence). CDR3 region: CSANTDTQYF. CDR3 nucleotides: TGCAGTGCTAACACAGATACGCAGTATTTT.

V gene TRBV10-3 combines with J gene TRBJ2-3; 9 bases are a match to TRBD1. CDR3 length: 15 residues. V shed 2 bases, J shed 3 bases, and the junction held 3 bases outside the gene matches. CDR1 is ENHRY, CDR2 SYGVKD, per germline. CDR3 DNA: TGTGCCATCAGTGAGGACAGGGGGAAGACAGATACGCAGTATTTT. Translating gives CAISEDRGKTDTQYF.

This clone was seen only a few times. V gene TRBV2 combines with J gene TRBJ2-2, with 12 nucleotides matching TRBD2. Germline CDR1 is SNHLY and CDR2 is FYNNEI. This CDR3 region has 14 residues. Unmatched junction bases numbered 4, after V lost 8 bases and J lost 6 bases. Written as DNA, the CDR3 is TGTGCCAGCGGCTGGACTAGCGGGGCCGGGGAGCTGTTTTTT. It yields the protein CASGWTSGAGELFF.